These 16 T cell receptor beta chains originate from one sample sequenced in a study of blood T cell repertoires in COVID-19 (dated by TCRdb to 2019 to 2021). The library was made by the immunoSEQ multiplex PCR assay. The table was pulled from immuneACCESS by TCRdb, which kept in-frame rearrangements only. Such tables lose some clones; where checked, under half of the loss comes from unresolved V genes, and the rest has no known cause. The sample includes 7,900 or so clones, with less than 85% observed a single time. The ten largest clones add up to about 30% of the sample. Sequences were obtained from peripheral blood. The receptors were gathered from a human donor in a cohort sampled during active COVID-19.

The chain has TRBV9 and TRBJ1-3; 7 bases align to TRBD1. The CDR3 loop spans 16 amino acids. V lost 3 bases and J lost 2; bases outside the gene matches: 8. Germline CDR1 is SGDLS and CDR2 is YYNGEE. The DNA for the CDR3 is TGTGCCAGCAGCGAGCAAACAGGGGATCCTGGAAACACCATATATTTT. This sequence encodes CASSEQTGDPGNTIYF. Based on the CDR3 plus reference TRBV9 and TRBJ1-3, the full variable domain is DSGVTQTPKHLITATGQRVTLRCSPRSGDLSVYWYQQSLDQGLQFLIQYYNGEERAKGNILERFSAQQFPDLHSELNLSSLELGDSALYFCASSEQTGDPGNTIYFGEGSWLTVV.

The chain couples TRBV3-1 (or the pseudogene TRBV3-2) to TRBJ2-3; 10 bases are shared with TRBD2. Germline-derived CDR1 and CDR2 are LGHDT and YNNKEL (reference sequence). Trimming removed 4 bases from V and 5 bases from J; junction bases left unmatched: 9. This CDR3 has 16 amino acids. Written as DNA, the CDR3 is TGTGCCAGCAGCCCTAAAGCGGGGGGGCATGGAGATACGCAGTATTTT. Protein product: CASSPKAGGHGDTQYF.

V gene TRBV5-1 combines with J gene TRBJ1-2, with 8 bases fitting TRBD1. CDR1 and CDR2 from the germline V gene are SGHRS and YFSETQ. There are 18 residues in the CDR3. V lost 2 bases and J lost 2; bases outside the gene matches: 14. The chain's CDR3 is CASSLTSGTGASNYGYTF. For the CDR3, the DNA is TGCGCCAGCAGCTTAACCTCCGGGACAGGAGCCTCCAACTATGGCTACACCTTC.

The chain employs TRBV10-1 and TRBJ1-2; D uncertain. The V end lost 8 bases, the J end lost 3 bases, and 13 bases lay between the germline ends. This CDR3 contains 13 residues. Germline CDR1 is WNHNN and CDR2 is SYGVQD (reference sequence). DNA for the CDR3: TGCGCCAGCTCTCTGGCAGTTGACTATGGCTACACCTTC. This translates into CASSLAVDYGYTF.

The chain joins TRBV7-6 to TRBJ2-2; TRBD2 aligns across 11 bases. Losses at the gene ends were 2 bases for V and 1 base for J; bases not matched to a gene: 3. Germline V gives CDR1 SGHVS, CDR2 FNYEAQ. CDR3 length equals 17 residues. This CDR3 is CASSLIAGGLNTGELFF. The CDR3 DNA reads as TGTGCCAGCAGCTTAATAGCGGGAGGGCTGAACACCGGGGAGCTGTTTTTT.

This clone was observed a few times. The J gene is TRBJ2-7, the V gene TRBV3-1 (or the pseudogene TRBV3-2); unclear D gene. The germline V and J ends were trimmed by 4 bases and 2 bases, with 12 bases remaining between them. The CDR3 is 14 residues long. Per germline, CDR1 LGHDT and CDR2 YNNKEL (reference sequence). CDR3 in DNA: TGTGCCAGCAGCCGAGATGGCCGGGCCTACGAGCAGTACTTC. Its translation: CASSRDGRAYEQYF.

V and J are TRBV7-8 and TRBJ2-1; the D gene is possibly TRBD2 (5 bases). CDR3 length: 14 residues. The germline V and J ends were trimmed by 2 bases and 8 bases, with 13 bases remaining between them. Germline values: CDR1 SGHVS, CDR2 FQNEAQ. CDR3 sequence (DNA): TGTGCCAGCAGCTTATCCCCGGGGTGGGATGAGCAGTTCTTC. Translation gives CASSLSPGWDEQFF.

The V gene is TRBV3-1 (or the pseudogene TRBV3-2), the J gene TRBJ2-2; no clear D. Germline values: CDR1 LGHDT, CDR2 YNNKEL (reference sequence). There are 15 residues in the CDR3. V lost 0 bases, J lost 6 bases, and 11 bases lay in between. CDR3 sequence: CASSQDMVAPGELFF. DNA for the CDR3: TGTGCCAGCAGCCAAGATATGGTAGCCCCCGGGGAGCTGTTTTTT.

The CDR3 protein is CASSRGHEAFF. In nucleotides, the CDR3 is TGTGCCAGCAGCCGGGGGCATGAAGCTTTCTTT. The rearrangement joins TRBV6-2 or TRBV6-3 to TRBJ1-1; possibly TRBD1 for D (6 bases). CDR1 is MNHEY, CDR2 SVGEGT, per germline. V was clipped by 6 bases and J by 7 bases, with 9 bases between them. The CDR3 extends over 11 amino acids.

The chain links TRBV9 to TRBJ2-2; TRBD2 agrees at 7 bases. Trimming at V came to 4 bases and at J to 7 bases, leaving 7 bases not matched to a gene. The CDR3 loop spans 14 amino acids. CDR1 is SGDLS, CDR2 YYNGEE, per germline. The DNA for the CDR3 is TGTGCCAGCAGCATATCCTGGACTAGCGGGGAGCTGTTTTTT. Protein product: CASSISWTSGELFF.

This chain connects TRBV15 to TRBJ2-3; tentatively, D is TRBD2 (5 bases). The CDR3 is 15 residues long. The V gene's germline CDR1 is LNHNV and CDR2 YYDKDF (reference sequence). Trimming took off 0 bases at V and 4 bases at J, with 11 bases between the two ends. The CDR3 sequence is CATSRDWAGADTQYF. The CDR3 DNA reads as TGTGCCACCAGCAGAGATTGGGCGGGTGCAGATACGCAGTATTTT.

This clone is medium-sized (0.01 to 0.1%) in the sample. Other nucleotide sequences from this sample produce the same CDR3. This chain uses TRBV27 with TRBJ2-5; 8 nucleotides match TRBD1. V was pared by 6 bases and J by 5 bases, with 5 bases of the junction left unmatched. Germline values: CDR1 MNHEY, CDR2 SMNVEV (reference sequence). This CDR3 spans 13 amino acids. The CDR3 region is CASSLDRAETQYF. The CDR3 nucleotides are TGTGCCAGCAGCTTGGACAGGGCTGAGACCCAGTACTTC.

V and J are TRBV6-5 and TRBJ1-6, with 7 bases matching TRBD1. The CDR3 loop spans 15 amino acids. The germline V gene has CDR1 MNHEY and CDR2 SVGAGI. Germline trimming cut 3 bases from V and 7 bases from J; bases unmatched to any gene: 6. In DNA, the CDR3 is TGTGCCAGCAGTTATCGGCAGGGGGGAAATTCACCCCTCCACTTT. Translated, it gives CASSYRQGGNSPLHF.

A few counts support this clone. J is TRBJ2-7 and V is TRBV9; D is unclear. CDR1 is SGDLS, CDR2 YYNGEE, per germline. CDR3 length: 14 amino acids. V dropped 0 bases and J dropped 3 bases, with 10 bases sitting between them. CDR3 loop: CASSVELDNYEQYV. The CDR3 nucleotides read TGTGCCAGCAGCGTAGAGTTAGACAACTACGAGCAGTACGTC.

J is TRBJ1-4 and V is TRBV6-5, with a tentative D call TRBD1 (5 bases). Germline V lookup: CDR1 MNHEY, CDR2 SVGAGI. Trimming shortened V by 2 bases and J by 8 bases, and 15 bases separated the two germline ends. The CDR3 is 15 amino acids. The CDR3 bases are TGTGCCAGCAGTTACCAAGACAGTCCTAGGGAAAAACTGTTTTTT. This encodes CASSYQDSPREKLFF.

J is TRBJ1-2 and V is TRBV24-1; maybe TRBD1 (5 bases). Germline V gene lookup returns CDR1 KGHDR and CDR2 SFDVKD. The CDR3 has 12 amino acids. Trimming took 4 bases from V and 5 from J, leaving 7 bases between them. The CDR3 DNA follows: TGTGCCACCAGTGAAACAGGATATGGCTACACCTTC. The encoded protein is CATSETGYGYTF.